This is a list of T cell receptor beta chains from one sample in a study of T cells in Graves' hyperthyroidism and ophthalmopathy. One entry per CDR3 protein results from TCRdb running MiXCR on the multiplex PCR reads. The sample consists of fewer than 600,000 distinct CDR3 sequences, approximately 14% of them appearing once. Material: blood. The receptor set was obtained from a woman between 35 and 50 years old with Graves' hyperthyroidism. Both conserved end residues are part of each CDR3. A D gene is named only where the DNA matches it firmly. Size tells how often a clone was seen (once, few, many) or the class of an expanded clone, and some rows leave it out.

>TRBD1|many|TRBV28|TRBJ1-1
CASSSTGGGHTEAFF
TGTGCCAGCAGTTCGACAGGGGGCGGACACACTGAAGCTTTCTTT
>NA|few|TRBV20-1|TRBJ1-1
CSASGTPQVLAFF
TGCAGTGCTAGTGGTACGCCCCAAGTCTTAGCTTTCTTT
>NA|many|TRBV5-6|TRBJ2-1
CASSFLAGEQFF
TGTGCCAGCAGCTTCCTAGCCGGTGAGCAGTTCTTC
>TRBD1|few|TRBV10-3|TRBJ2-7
CAISESTGPGVQYF
TGTGCCATCAGTGAGTCGACAGGGCCAGGGGTGCAGTACTTC
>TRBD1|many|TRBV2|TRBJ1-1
CASSDPNRGLTEAFF
TGTGCCAGCAGTGATCCCAACAGGGGCTTAACTGAAGCTTTCTTT
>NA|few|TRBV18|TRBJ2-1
CASSPKSSYNEQFF
TGTGCCAGCTCACCGAAGAGCTCCTACAATGAGCAGTTCTTC
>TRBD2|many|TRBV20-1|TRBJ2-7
CSAQDPGLAHYEQYF
TGCAGTGCTCAAGATCCGGGACTAGCTCACTACGAGCAGTACTTC
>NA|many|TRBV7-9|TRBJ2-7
CASSLKVTGPYEQYF
TGTGCCAGCAGCTTAAAAGTTACCGGGCCCTACGAGCAGTACTTC
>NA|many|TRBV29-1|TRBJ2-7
CSVEKPGGYEQYF
TGCAGCGTTGAGAAGCCGGGCGGCTACGAGCAGTACTTC
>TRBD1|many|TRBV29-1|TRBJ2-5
CSARTGGRETQYF
TGCAGCGCGAGGACAGGGGGCCGGGAGACCCAGTACTTC
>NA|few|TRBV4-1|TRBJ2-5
CASSQPTLTETQYF
TGCGCCAGCAGCCAACCTACATTGACGGAGACCCAGTACTTC
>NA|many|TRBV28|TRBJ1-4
CASSNTANEKLFF
TGTGCCAGCAGTAATACAGCTAATGAAAAACTGTTTTTT
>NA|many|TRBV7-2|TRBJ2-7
CASSFSGPTYEQYF
TGTGCCAGCAGCTTTAGCGGACCAACCTACGAGCAGTACTTC
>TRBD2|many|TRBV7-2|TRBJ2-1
CASSLLSGGGEQFF
TGTGCCAGCAGCTTACTCAGCGGGGGGGGTGAGCAGTTCTTC
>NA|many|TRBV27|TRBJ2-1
CASHAITYNEQFF
TGTGCCAGCCACGCTATAACCTACAATGAGCAGTTCTTC
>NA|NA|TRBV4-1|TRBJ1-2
CASSQEPGGHYGYTF
TGCGCCAGCAGCCAAGAACCCGGGGGCCACTATGGCTACACCTTC
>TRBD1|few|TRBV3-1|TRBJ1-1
CASSPSGTGGTEAFF
TGTGCCAGCAGCCCATCCGGGACAGGGGGTACTGAAGCTTTCTTT
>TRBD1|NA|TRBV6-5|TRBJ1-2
CASSLGGIGQDYTNYGYTF
TGTGCCAGCAGTTTAGGTGGCATCGGACAGGATTATACTAACTATGGCTACACCTTC
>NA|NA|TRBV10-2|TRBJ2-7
CASREHGTGSYEQYF
TGCGCCAGCAGAGAGCACGGAACCGGGTCCTACGAGCAGTACTTC
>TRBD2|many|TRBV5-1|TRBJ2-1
CASSFTSGSDNEQFF
TGCGCCAGCAGCTTCACTAGCGGGAGTGACAATGAGCAGTTCTTC
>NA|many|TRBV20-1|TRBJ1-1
CSAGPMLNTEAFF
TGCAGTGCAGGCCCCATGTTGAACACTGAAGCTTTCTTT
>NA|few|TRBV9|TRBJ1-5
CASSVGAGNQPQHF
TGTGCCAGCAGCGTAGGGGCAGGGAATCAGCCCCAGCATTTT
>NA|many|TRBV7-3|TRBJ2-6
CASSSRRSGANVLTF
TGTGCCAGCAGCTCGAGACGGTCTGGGGCCAACGTCCTGACTTTC
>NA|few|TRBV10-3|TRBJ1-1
CAITRQGLRTEAFF
TGTGCCATCACTAGGCAGGGGCTAAGAACTGAAGCTTTCTTT
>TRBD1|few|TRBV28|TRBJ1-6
CAGSLFTGGTLYSPLHF
TGTGCCGGCAGTTTATTCACAGGGGGAACCTTGTATTCACCCCTCCACTTT
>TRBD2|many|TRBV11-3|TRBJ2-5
CASSLTSGRTETQYF
TGTGCCAGCAGCCTCACTAGCGGGAGGACGGAGACCCAGTACTTC
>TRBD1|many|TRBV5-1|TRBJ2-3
CASSPGQGADTQYF
TGTGCCAGCAGCCCGGGACAGGGCGCAGATACGCAGTATTTT
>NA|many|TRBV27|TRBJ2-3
CASSLSGLTDTQYF
TGTGCCAGCAGTTTATCGGGTCTCACAGATACGCAGTATTTT
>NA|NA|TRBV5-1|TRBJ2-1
CASSLVPTDALNNEQFF
TGCGCCAGCAGCTTGGTGCCTACCGACGCTTTGAACAATGAGCAGTTCTTC
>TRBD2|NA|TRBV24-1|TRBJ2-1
CATSDLRSGSGNEQFF
TGTGCCACCAGTGATTTGAGGAGCGGGAGTGGGAATGAGCAGTTCTTC
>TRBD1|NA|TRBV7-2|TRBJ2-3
CASARQGASTDTQYF
TGTGCCAGCGCCCGGCAGGGGGCTTCGACAGATACGCAGTATTTT
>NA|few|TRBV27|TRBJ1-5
CASSFHQIRGGNQPQHF
TGTGCCAGCAGTTTTCATCAGATCAGGGGTGGCAATCAGCCCCAGCATTTT
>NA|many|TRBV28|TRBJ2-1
CASSLLFGGSYNEQFF
TGTGCCAGCAGTTTACTCTTCGGTGGGTCCTACAATGAGCAGTTCTTC
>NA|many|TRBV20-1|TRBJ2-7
CSARVRGNRPYEQYF
TGCAGTGCTAGAGTACGAGGGAACCGCCCCTACGAGCAGTACTTC
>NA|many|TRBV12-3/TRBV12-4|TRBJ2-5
CASSLGHPQETQYF
TGTGCCAGCAGTTTAGGGCACCCCCAAGAGACCCAGTACTTC
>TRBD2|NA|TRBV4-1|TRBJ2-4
CASSQDPGGGGLRGKNIQYF
TGCGCCAGCAGCCAAGATCCGGGGGGTGGCGGACTGAGGGGCAAAAACATTCAGTACTTC
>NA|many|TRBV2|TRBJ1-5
CAGGGASNQPQHF
TGTGCGGGCGGGGGGGCTAGCAATCAGCCCCAGCATTTT
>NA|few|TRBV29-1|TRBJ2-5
CSVDAGGGETQYF
TGCAGCGTTGATGCAGGGGGAGGGGAGACCCAGTACTTC
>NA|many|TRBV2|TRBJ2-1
CASKEGQGYNEQFF
TGTGCCAGCAAGGAGGGGCAGGGATACAATGAGCAGTTCTTC
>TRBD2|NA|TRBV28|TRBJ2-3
CVSSLTSDYTDTQYF
TGTGTCAGCAGTTTAACTAGCGACTACACAGATACGCAGTATTTT
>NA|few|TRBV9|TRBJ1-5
CASSGSGYSNQPQHF
TGTGCCAGCAGCGGCTCAGGGTATAGCAATCAGCCCCAGCATTTT
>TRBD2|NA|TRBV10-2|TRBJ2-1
CASSLTSGRADEQFF
TGCGCCAGCAGCCTGACTAGCGGGAGGGCCGATGAGCAGTTCTTC
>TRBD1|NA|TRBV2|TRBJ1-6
CASKTGQGYSPLHF
TGTGCCAGCAAGACCGGACAGGGTTATTCACCCCTCCACTTT
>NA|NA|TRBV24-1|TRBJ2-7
CATSDYNRAEQYF
TGTGCCACCAGTGATTATAACAGGGCCGAGCAGTACTTC
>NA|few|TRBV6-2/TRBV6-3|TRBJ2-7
CASSSRSGYEQYF
TGTGCCAGCAGTTCCCGATCAGGCTACGAGCAGTACTTC
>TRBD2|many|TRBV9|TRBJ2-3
CASSLSGNSRDTQYF
TGTGCCAGCAGCCTTAGCGGGAACTCAAGGGATACGCAGTATTTT